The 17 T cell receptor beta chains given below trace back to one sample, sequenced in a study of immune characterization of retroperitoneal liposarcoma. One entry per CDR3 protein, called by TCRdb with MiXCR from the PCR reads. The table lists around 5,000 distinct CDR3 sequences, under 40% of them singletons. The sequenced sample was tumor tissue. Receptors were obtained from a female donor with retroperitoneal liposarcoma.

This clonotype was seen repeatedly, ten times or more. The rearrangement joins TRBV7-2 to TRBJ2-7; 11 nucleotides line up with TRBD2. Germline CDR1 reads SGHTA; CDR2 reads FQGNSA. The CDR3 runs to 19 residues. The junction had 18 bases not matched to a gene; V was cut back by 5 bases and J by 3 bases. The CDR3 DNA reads TGTGCCAGCAGCATATCAGCCGGGACGACTAGCGGGATCCTCTACGAGCAGTACTTC. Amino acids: CASSISAGTTSGILYEQYF.

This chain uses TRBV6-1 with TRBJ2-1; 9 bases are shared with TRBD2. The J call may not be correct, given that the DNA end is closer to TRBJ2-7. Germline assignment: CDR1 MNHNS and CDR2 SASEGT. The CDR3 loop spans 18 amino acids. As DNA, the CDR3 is TGTGCCAGCAGTGAAGGTCAGGTGTGGGCTAGCGGGAAGAATGAGCAGTACTTC. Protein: CASSEGQVWASGKNEQYF.

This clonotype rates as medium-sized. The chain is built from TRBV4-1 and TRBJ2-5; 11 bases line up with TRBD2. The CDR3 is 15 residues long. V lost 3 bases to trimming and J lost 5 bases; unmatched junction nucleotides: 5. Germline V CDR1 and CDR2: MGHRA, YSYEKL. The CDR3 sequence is CASSHLAGGVETQYF. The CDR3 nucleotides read TGCGCCAGCAGCCATCTAGCGGGAGGAGTGGAGACCCAGTACTTC.

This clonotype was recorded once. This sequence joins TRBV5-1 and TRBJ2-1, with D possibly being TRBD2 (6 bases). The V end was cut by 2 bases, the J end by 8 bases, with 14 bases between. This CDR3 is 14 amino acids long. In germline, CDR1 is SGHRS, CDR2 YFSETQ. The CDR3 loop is CASSFKGRRDEQFF. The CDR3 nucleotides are TGCGCCAGCAGCTTCAAGGGGAGGCGAGATGAGCAGTTCTTC.

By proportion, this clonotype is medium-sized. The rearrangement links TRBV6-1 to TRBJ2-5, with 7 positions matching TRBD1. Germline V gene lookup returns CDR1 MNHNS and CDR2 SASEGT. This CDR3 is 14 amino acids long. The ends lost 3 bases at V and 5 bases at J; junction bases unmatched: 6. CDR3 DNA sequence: TGTGCCAGCAGTGAGGGGGACAGTAGGGAGACCCAGTACTTC. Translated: CASSEGDSRETQYF.

In DNA form, the CDR3 reads TGTGCCAGCAGTTGGGAAGGGGAAAACATTCAGTACTTC. Amino acids: CASSWEGENIQYF. The gene calls are TRBV6-1 and TRBJ2-4; D may be TRBD1 (5 bases). The CDR3 sequence is 13 residues long. Germline-derived CDR1 and CDR2 are MNHNS and SASEGT. V shed 5 bases and J shed 5 bases, with 10 bases lying between them.

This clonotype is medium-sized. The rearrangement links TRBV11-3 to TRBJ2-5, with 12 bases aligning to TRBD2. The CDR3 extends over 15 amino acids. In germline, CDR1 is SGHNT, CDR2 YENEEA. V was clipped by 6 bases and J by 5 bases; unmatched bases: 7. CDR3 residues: CASSPGLAGRETQYF. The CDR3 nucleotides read TGTGCCAGCAGTCCAGGACTAGCGGGAAGGGAGACCCAGTACTTC. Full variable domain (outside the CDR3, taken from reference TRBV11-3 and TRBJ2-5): EAGVVQSPRYKIIEKKQPVAFWCNPISGHNTLYWYLQNLGQGPELLIRYENEEAVDDSQLPKDRFSAERLKGVDSTLKIQPAELGDSAVYLCASSPGLAGRETQYFGPGTRLLVL.

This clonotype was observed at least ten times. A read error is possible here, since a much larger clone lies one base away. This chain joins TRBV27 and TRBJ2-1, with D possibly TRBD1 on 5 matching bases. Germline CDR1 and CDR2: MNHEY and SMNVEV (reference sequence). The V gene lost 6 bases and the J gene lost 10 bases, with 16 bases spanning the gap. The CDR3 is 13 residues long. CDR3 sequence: CASSNLRVNEQFF. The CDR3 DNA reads TGTGCCAGCAGCAATCTCAGGGTAAACGAGCAGTTCTTC.

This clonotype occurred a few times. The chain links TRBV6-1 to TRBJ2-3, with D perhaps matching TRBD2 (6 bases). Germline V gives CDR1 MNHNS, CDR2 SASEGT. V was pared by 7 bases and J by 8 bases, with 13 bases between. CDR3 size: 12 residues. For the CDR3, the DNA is TGTGCCAGCACCGGAACGACTAGTACGCAGTATTTT. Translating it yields CASTGTTSTQYF.

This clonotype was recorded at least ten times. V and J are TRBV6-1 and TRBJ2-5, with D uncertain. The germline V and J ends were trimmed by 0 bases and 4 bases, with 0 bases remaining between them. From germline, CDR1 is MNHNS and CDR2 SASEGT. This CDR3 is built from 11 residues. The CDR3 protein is CASSEAETQYF. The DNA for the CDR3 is TGTGCCAGCAGTGAAGCAGAGACCCAGTACTTC.

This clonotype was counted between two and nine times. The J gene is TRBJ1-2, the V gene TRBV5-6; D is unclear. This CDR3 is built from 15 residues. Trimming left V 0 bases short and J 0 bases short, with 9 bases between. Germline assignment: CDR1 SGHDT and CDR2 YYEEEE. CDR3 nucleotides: TGTGCCAGCAGCTTGGGGGCTGCGACTAACTATGGCTACACCTTC. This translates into CASSLGAATNYGYTF.

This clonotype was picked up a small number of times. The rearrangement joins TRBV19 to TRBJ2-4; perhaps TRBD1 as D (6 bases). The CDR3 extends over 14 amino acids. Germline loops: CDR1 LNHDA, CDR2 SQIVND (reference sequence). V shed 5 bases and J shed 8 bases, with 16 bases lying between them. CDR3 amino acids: CASSLGTTRDIQYF. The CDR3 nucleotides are TGTGCCAGTAGTCTAGGGACAACGCGAGACATTCAGTACTTC.

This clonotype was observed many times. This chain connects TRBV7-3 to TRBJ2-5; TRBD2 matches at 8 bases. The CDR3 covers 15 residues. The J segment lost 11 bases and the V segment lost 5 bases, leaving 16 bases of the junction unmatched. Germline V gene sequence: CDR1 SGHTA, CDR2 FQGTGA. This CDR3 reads CASSEEGSGMSEQYF. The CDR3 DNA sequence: TGTGCCAGCAGCGAGGAAGGTAGCGGGATGTCTGAGCAGTACTTC.

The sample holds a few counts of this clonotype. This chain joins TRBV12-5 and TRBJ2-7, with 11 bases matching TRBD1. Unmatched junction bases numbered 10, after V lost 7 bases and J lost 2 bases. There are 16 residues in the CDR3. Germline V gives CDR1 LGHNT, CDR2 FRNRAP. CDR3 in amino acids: CASVGQGALWPYEQYF. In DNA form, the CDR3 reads TGTGCTAGTGTTGGACAGGGGGCTCTTTGGCCCTACGAGCAGTACTTC. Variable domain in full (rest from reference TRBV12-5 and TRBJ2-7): DARVTQTPRHKVTEMGQEVTMRCQPILGHNTVFWYRQTMMQGLELLAYFRNRAPLDDSGMPKDRFSAEMPDATLATLKIQPSEPRDSAVYFCASVGQGALWPYEQYFGPGTRLTVT.

Here the CDR3 reads CAISESGQPPYNEQFF. CDR3 nucleotide sequence: TGTGCCATCAGTGAGTCCGGACAGCCTCCTTACAATGAGCAGTTCTTC. This chain links TRBV10-3 with TRBJ2-1, with D perhaps matching TRBD1 (6 bases). The length of the CDR3 is 16 residues. V lost 0 bases and J 4 bases, leaving 13 bases between the germline ends. Germline values: CDR1 ENHRY, CDR2 SYGVKD.

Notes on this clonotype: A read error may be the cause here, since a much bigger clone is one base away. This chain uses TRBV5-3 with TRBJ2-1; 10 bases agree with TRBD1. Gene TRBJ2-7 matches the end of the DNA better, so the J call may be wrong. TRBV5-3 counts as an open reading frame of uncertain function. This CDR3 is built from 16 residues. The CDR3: CASSLPTGGSYNEQYF. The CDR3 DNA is TGTGCCAGCAGCTTGCCGACAGGGGGCTCCTACAATGAGCAGTACTTC.

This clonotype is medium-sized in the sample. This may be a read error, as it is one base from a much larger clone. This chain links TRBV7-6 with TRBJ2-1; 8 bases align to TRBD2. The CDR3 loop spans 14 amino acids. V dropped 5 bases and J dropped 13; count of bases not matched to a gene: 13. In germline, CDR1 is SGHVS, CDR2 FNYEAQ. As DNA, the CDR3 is TGTGCCAGCAGCCTACCGGGGGGGGGAGAGACCCAGTTCTTC. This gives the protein CASSLPGGGETQFF.